This T cell receptor (beta chain) was recovered during a study of T cells after yellow fever vaccination. Overall study context: Each low-cell-number fraction was prepared by means of SMART-Seq v4 Ultra Low Input. General study findings and limits: Researchers noted that a small share of clonotypes showed up in both CD4 and CD8 compartments. Post-booster repertoires again held most primary-vaccination clones (approximately 96% CD4, about 88% CD8). Abundant clonotypes from the bulk population could get into FACS-sorted repertoires as contaminants.

The CDR3 totals 15 residues. Germline CDR1 SGHVS, CDR2 FNYEAQ. J gave up 5 bases and V 5 bases, and 9 bases lay outside the gene matches. TCRdb recomputed calls from the 5' RACE reads with MiXCR, one row per CDR3 protein. The repertoire consists of about 85,000 distinct CDR3 sequences, with less than 15% occurring once and the leading ten covering approximately 25%. Sequenced material: CD8+ T cells not binding an NS4B(214-222) dextramer, sorted from PBMCs, taken roughly 20 days after the first yellow fever vaccination. The J gene is TRBJ2-1, the V gene TRBV7-6; 7 bases are a match to TRBD2. The sequence was collected from a man aged 18 to 35 who received the YFV17D yellow fever vaccine. The CDR3 DNA reads as TGTGCCAGCAGCCCCCGGTGGGGAGGGAACAATGAGCAGTTCTTC. Its protein is CASSPRWGGNNEQFF.